What follows describes a single T cell receptor (beta chain). The antigen is unknown. The study ran its PCR with 60 Vbeta and 13 Jbeta primers. The repertoire was sequenced with immunoSEQ multiplex PCR; TCRdb's copy has only in-frame clones and lacks some. The sample has some 110,000 clones; around 80% are singletons. The length of the CDR3 is 17 residues. The V gene's germline CDR1 is SGHNT and CDR2 YYREEE (reference sequence). Trimming cost V 4 bases and J 1 base; bases outside gene matches: 12. This record comes from a study of cytomegalovirus exposure and HLA in healthy donors. Study-wide points: High sensitivity and specificity were reportedly achieved when the classifier diagnosed cytomegalovirus status.

The source is a man aged 25-40 years in good health and CMV-seronegative. Sequenced material: PBMCs. J is TRBJ2-3 and V is TRBV5-4; 7 bases align to TRBD2. The CDR3 DNA sequence: TGTGCCAGCAGCGTATACGGGGGGACCTCGGGCACAGATACGCAGTATTTT. Translating it yields CASSVYGGTSGTDTQYF.